This passage covers 19 T cell receptor beta chains from one sample sequenced in a study of beta chain features in type 1 diabetes. Study-wide results and caveats: All four CD4+ subsets from Type 1 diabetes patients carried moderately but significantly shorter TCRB CDR3s.

The entirety of the isolated RNA underwent reverse transcription, so expressed TCRB transcripts were sequenced. Assay: immunoSEQ multiplex PCR; the TCRdb copy retains only in-frame clones and omits some. Of hundreds of thousands of clones in the sample, around 15% were seen once. Their antigens are not known. The sample taken for sequencing was naive CD4+ T cells from blood. The receptors stem from a man aged 25-45 years with type 1 diabetes.

This chain joins TRBV19 and TRBJ1-5; possibly TRBD1 for D (6 bases). CDR3 size: 14 residues. V was pared by 5 bases and J by 6 bases, with 14 bases between. Germline V gives CDR1 LNHDA, CDR2 SQIVND (reference sequence). The CDR3 reads CASSPQGRSQPQHF. The CDR3 nucleotides are TGTGCCAGTAGTCCACAGGGTAGGAGTCAGCCCCAGCATTTT.

The rearrangement uses TRBV28 and TRBJ2-3, with 9 bases matching TRBD1. The length of the CDR3 is 15 residues. Trimming removed 4 bases from V and 4 bases from J; junction bases left unmatched: 6. Looked up from germline, CDR1 is MDHEN and CDR2 is SYDVKM. CDR3 protein: CASSSRQGGADTQYF. The DNA for the CDR3 is TGTGCCAGCAGTTCCCGACAGGGGGGGGCAGATACGCAGTATTTT.

This clone was counted only a few times. The rearrangement uses TRBV29-1 and TRBJ2-7, with 7 bases aligning to TRBD1. V was clipped by 4 bases and J by 3 bases; unmatched bases: 3. The CDR3 is 12 residues long. Germline V lookup: CDR1 SQVTM, CDR2 ANQGSEA. CDR3 region: CSVAPGGYEQYF. The CDR3 DNA follows: TGCAGCGTTGCCCCAGGGGGCTACGAGCAGTACTTC.

This rearrangement joins TRBV7-3 to TRBJ2-7; 7 bases match TRBD1. The J call is uncertain, as TRBJ2-1 better fits the DNA end. CDR1 is SGHTA, CDR2 FQGTGA, per germline. The CDR3 is 15 amino acids. The CDR3 coding sequence is TGTGCCAGCAGCTTTTCTGGGACAGCCTACAATGAGCAGTTCTTC. Translated, it gives CASSFSGTAYNEQFF.

The gene calls are TRBV7-2 and TRBJ2-7; 11 positions agree with TRBD2. This CDR3 has 14 amino acids. Germline V gives CDR1 SGHTA, CDR2 FQGNSA. V trimming: 7 bases; J trimming: 6 bases; junction bases outside the gene matches: 8. The CDR3 sequence: CASTTTSGTLEQYF. CDR3 nucleotide sequence: TGTGCCAGCACCACGACTAGCGGGACTCTCGAGCAGTACTTC. Based on the CDR3 plus reference TRBV7-2 and TRBJ2-7, the full variable domain is GAGVSQSPSNKVTEKGKDVELRCDPISGHTALYWYRQSLGQGLEFLIYFQGNSAPDKSGLPSDRFSAERTGGSVSTLTIQRTQQEDSAVYLCASTTTSGTLEQYFGPGTRLTVT.

The chain carries TRBV28 and TRBJ2-6; 7 bases match TRBD1. CDR3 size: 15 residues. V dropped 6 bases and J dropped 5; count of bases not matched to a gene: 7. Germline V gene sequence: CDR1 MDHEN, CDR2 SYDVKM. The CDR3 DNA reads as TGTGCCAGCAGCCCCCCACAGGGGTGGGCCAACGTCCTGACTTTC. Its protein product is CASSPPQGWANVLTF. The full variable domain, its missing parts supplied by reference TRBV28 and TRBJ2-6, is DVKVTQSSRYLVKRTGEKVFLECVQDMDHENMFWYRQDPGLGLRLIYFSYDVKMKEKGDIPEGYSVSREKKERFSLILESASTNQTSMYLCASSPPQGWANVLTFGAGSRLTVL.

In its sample, this clone was seen a few times. The gene calls are TRBV28 and TRBJ2-3; 7 nucleotides agree with TRBD1. CDR1 MDHEN and CDR2 SYDVKM come from the germline V gene. This CDR3 has 14 residues. J was trimmed by 5 bases and V by 6 bases; bases with no gene match: 8. CDR3 region: CASRASYRGDTQYF. CDR3 DNA: TGTGCCAGCAGGGCCTCTTACAGGGGAGATACGCAGTATTTT.

The chain joins TRBV6-5 to TRBJ2-1; D unclear. This CDR3 has 14 residues. Trimming pared 1 base from V and 5 bases from J, leaving 9 bases between. From germline, CDR1 is MNHEY and CDR2 SVGAGI. The CDR3 loop is CASSYLASNNEQFF. CDR3 nucleotides: TGTGCCAGCAGTTACTTAGCCAGTAACAATGAGCAGTTCTTC.

V usage is TRBV9 and J usage is TRBJ2-1; 9 bases fit TRBD2. This CDR3 is 15 amino acids long. Germline values: CDR1 SGDLS, CDR2 YYNGEE. V lost 4 bases, J lost 4 bases, and 6 bases stayed unmatched. The CDR3 loop reads CASSPRTSAYNEQFF. The DNA of the CDR3 is TGTGCCAGCAGCCCCCGGACTAGCGCGTACAATGAGCAGTTCTTC.

This clone was observed a handful of times. The CDR3 region has the DNA TGTGCCAGCAGCGTAGAAGTGGGGGCAGGTGGAAACACCATATATTTT. The encoded protein is CASSVEVGAGGNTIYF. The chain carries TRBV9 and TRBJ1-3; possible D gene TRBD1, 6 bases. V was clipped by 0 bases and J by 3 bases, with 13 bases between them. Germline V gene lookup returns CDR1 SGDLS and CDR2 YYNGEE. The CDR3 totals 16 residues.

This clone was seen a handful of times. CDR3 sequence: CASSERAGEIEQYF. The CDR3 DNA follows: TGTGCCAGCAGTGAAAGGGCAGGGGAGATCGAGCAGTACTTC. V usage is TRBV2 and J usage is TRBJ2-7; D possibly corresponds to TRBD1 (6 bases). Looked up from germline, CDR1 is SNHLY and CDR2 is FYNNEI. V was pared by 2 bases and J by 6 bases, with 14 bases between. This CDR3 has 14 amino acids.

This clone has more than one count but fewer than ten. The genes are TRBV7-8 and TRBJ2-1; D perhaps matches TRBD2 (5 bases). CDR1 is SGHVS, CDR2 FQNEAQ, per germline. V lost 0 bases and J lost 0, with 6 bases in between. The CDR3 contains 15 residues. This CDR3 reads CASSLAEGSYNEQFF. The DNA of the CDR3 is TGTGCCAGCAGCTTAGCCGAGGGCTCCTACAATGAGCAGTTCTTC.

The rearrangement joins TRBV7-3 to TRBJ2-2, with 7 nucleotides matching TRBD1. This CDR3 has 14 amino acids. The germline V gene has CDR1 SGHTA and CDR2 FQGTGA. The ends lost 3 bases at V and 4 bases at J; junction bases unmatched: 2. The CDR3 DNA follows: TGTGCCAGCAGCTTGGGACAGCTCACCGGGGAGCTGTTTTTT. This sequence encodes CASSLGQLTGELFF.

This clone appeared a few times. CDR3 in amino acids: CASSMSDSLYGYTF. CDR3 DNA sequence: TGTGCCAGTAGTATGTCGGACAGCCTCTATGGCTACACCTTC. The chain couples TRBV19 to TRBJ1-2; perhaps TRBD1 as D (6 bases). The CDR3 length is 14 residues. CDR1 and CDR2 (germline): LNHDA, SQIVND (reference sequence). V lost 3 bases, J lost 4 bases, and 12 bases lay in between.

The genes are TRBV28 and TRBJ2-7; 8 bases are a match to TRBD1. Per the germline V gene, CDR1 is MDHEN and CDR2 is SYDVKM. V dropped 5 bases and J dropped 2; count of bases not matched to a gene: 5. The CDR3 is made up of 14 amino acids. CDR3 amino acids: CASSPGGDPYEQYF. As DNA, the CDR3 is TGTGCCAGCAGTCCAGGGGGCGACCCCTACGAGCAGTACTTC.

The chain links TRBV5-1 to TRBJ1-1; TRBD1 agrees at 7 bases. This CDR3 comprises 15 residues. The germline V gene has CDR1 SGHRS and CDR2 YFSETQ. After removal of 4 bases from V and 5 bases from J, the junction contained 11 bases not matched to a gene. In DNA form, the CDR3 reads TGCGCCAGCAGCCTCCGCCTGCAGGGGGGAACTGAAGCTTTCTTT. It specifies CASSLRLQGGTEAFF.

The rearrangement uses TRBV28 and TRBJ2-3, with 13 bases matching TRBD2. Germline V gene data show CDR1 as MDHEN and CDR2 as SYDVKM. V shed 8 bases, J shed 3 bases, and the junction held 5 bases outside the gene matches. The CDR3 is 15 residues long. CDR3 residues: CASGTSGMGTDTQYF. In DNA, the CDR3 is TGTGCCAGCGGGACTAGCGGGATGGGGACAGATACGCAGTATTTT.

The rearrangement links TRBV5-4 to TRBJ2-1, with a tentative D call TRBD1 (5 bases). CDR3 size: 14 residues. Germline V gene sequence: CDR1 SGHNT, CDR2 YYREEE (reference sequence). Trimming removed 0 bases from V and 7 bases from J, with 11 bases in between. The CDR3 sequence: CASSLAQGRNEQFF. CDR3 nucleotide sequence: TGTGCCAGCAGCTTGGCGCAGGGTAGAAATGAGCAGTTCTTC.

The chain has TRBV10-3 and TRBJ2-1, with 8 bases fitting TRBD2. The V and J ends lost 0 bases and 9 bases, in that order; junction bases with no gene match: 7. The CDR3 covers 15 residues. CDR1 is ENHRY, CDR2 SYGVKD, per germline. CDR3 DNA sequence: TGTGCCATCAGTGAGTCCTCAGCGGGAGTCGGTGAGCAGTTCTTC. It yields the protein CAISESSAGVGEQFF.